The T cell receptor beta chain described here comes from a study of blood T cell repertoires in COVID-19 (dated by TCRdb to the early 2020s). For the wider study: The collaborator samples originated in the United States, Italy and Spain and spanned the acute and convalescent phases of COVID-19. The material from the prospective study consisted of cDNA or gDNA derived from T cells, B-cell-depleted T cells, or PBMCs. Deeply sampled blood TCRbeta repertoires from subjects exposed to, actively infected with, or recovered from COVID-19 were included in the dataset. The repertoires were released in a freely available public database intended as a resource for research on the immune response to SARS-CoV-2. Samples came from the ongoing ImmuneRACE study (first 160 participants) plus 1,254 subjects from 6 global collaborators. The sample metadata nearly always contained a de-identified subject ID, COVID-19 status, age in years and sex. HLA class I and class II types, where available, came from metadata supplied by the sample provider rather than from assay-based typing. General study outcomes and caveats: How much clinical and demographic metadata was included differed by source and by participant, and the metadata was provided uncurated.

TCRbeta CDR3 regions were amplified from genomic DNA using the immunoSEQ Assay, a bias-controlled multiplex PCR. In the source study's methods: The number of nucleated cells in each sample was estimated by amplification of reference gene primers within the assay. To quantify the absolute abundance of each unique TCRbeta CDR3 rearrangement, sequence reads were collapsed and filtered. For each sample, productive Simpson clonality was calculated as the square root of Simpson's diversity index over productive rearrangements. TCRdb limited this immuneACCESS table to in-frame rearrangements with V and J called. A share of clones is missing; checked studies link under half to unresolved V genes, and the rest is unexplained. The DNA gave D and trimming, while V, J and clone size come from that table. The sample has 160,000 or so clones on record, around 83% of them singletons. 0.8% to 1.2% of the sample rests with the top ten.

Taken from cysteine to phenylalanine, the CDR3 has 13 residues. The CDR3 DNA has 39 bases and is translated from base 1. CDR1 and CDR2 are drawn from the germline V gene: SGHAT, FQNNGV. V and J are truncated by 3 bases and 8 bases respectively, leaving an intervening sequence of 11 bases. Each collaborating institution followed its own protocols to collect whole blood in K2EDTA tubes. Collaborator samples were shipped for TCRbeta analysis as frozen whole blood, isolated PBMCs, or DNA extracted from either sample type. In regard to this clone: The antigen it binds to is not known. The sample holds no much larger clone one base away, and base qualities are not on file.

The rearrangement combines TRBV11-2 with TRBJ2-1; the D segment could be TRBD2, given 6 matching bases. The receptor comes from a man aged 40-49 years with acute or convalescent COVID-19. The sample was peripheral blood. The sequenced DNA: TGTGCCAGCAGCTTTGACACGGGAGATGAGCAGTTCTTC. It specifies CASSFDTGDEQFF.